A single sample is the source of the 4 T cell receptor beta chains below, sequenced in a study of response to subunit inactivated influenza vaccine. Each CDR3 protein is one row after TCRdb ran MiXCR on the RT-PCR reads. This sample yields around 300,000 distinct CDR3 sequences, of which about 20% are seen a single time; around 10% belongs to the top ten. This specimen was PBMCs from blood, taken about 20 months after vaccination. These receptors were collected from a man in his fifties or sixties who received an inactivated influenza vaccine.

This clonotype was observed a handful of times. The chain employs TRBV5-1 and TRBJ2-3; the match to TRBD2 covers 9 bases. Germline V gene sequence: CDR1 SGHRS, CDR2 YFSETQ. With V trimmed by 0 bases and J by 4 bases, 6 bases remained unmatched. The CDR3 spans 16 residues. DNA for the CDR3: TGCGCCAGCAGCTTGGAACTGCTAGCGGGATCAGATACGCAGTATTTT. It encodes CASSLELLAGSDTQYF.

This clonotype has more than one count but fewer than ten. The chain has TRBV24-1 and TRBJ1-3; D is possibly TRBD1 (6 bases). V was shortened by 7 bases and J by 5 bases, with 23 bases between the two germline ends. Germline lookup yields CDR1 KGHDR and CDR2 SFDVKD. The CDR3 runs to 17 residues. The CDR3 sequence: CATSHQNPYRDRNTIYF. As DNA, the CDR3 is TGTGCCACCAGCCATCAGAATCCATACAGGGATCGAAACACCATATATTTT.

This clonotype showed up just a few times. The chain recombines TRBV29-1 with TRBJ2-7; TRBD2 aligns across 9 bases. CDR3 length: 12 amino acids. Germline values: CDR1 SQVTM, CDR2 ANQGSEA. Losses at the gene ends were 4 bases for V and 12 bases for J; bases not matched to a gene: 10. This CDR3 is CSVVLAGPLRYF. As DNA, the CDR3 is TGCAGCGTTGTTCTAGCGGGGCCGCTCCGGTACTTC.

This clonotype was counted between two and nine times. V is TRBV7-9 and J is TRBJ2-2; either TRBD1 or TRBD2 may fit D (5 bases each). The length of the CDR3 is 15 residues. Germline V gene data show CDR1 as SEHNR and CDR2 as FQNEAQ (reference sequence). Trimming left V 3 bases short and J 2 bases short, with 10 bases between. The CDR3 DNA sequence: TGTGCCAGCAGCTTTTGGGGACGCAACACCGGGGAGCTGTTTTTT. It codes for CASSFWGRNTGELFF.